This T cell receptor (beta chain) was recorded in a study of early T cells in non-severe SARS-CoV-2 infection. Points from the study as a whole: The study's VDJdb matching favored anti-spike CD8 responses and missed private and CD4 specificities.

TCRdb recomputed calls from the 5' RACE reads with MiXCR, one row per CDR3 protein. The sample carries about 80,000 distinct CDR3 sequences, roughly an eighth recorded once. In this sample, this clonotype turned up a few times. Its antigen is unidentified. The CDR3 is made up of 12 amino acids. Per germline, CDR1 SGHTA and CDR2 FQGNSA. The germline V and J ends were trimmed by 2 bases and 4 bases, with 4 bases remaining between them. The chain has TRBV7-2 and TRBJ2-3; D unclear. This sample comprised whole blood, obtained at baseline. The receptor was derived from an adult who was a healthcare worker with PCR-confirmed SARS-CoV-2 infection or an uninfected control (not recorded which). The donor label of this sample is uncertain. CDR3 DNA sequence: TGTGCCAGCAGCTTATCCGCAGATACGCAGTATTTT. The encoded protein is CASSLSADTQYF.